Below are 18 T cell receptor beta chains sequenced from a single sample in a study of CD8 T cells in ankylosing spondylitis. TCRdb ran MiXCR on the 5' RACE reads and lists one entry per CDR3 protein. The sample records 300,000 to 400,000 distinct CDR3 sequences, approximately 14% being singletons. Sequenced input: blood, either unsorted or a sorted T cell fraction (not recorded which). The receptors come from a male donor with ankylosing spondylitis or in good health (not recorded which).

The V and J genes are TRBV11-2 and TRBJ2-3; the match to TRBD1 covers 8 bases. The junction had 5 bases not matched to a gene; V was cut back by 3 bases and J by 3 bases. CDR1 SGHAT and CDR2 FQNNGV come from the germline V gene. This CDR3 has 15 residues. CDR3 amino acids: CASSLTGVRTDTQYF. For the CDR3, the DNA is TGTGCCAGCAGCTTGACAGGGGTCCGGACAGATACGCAGTATTTT.

J is TRBJ2-7 and V is TRBV20-1; either TRBD1 or TRBD2 may fit D (5 bases each). The CDR3 is 13 residues long. Germline V lookup: CDR1 DFQATT, CDR2 SNEGSKA (reference sequence). Between the trimmed V and J ends, which lost 6 bases and 0 bases, there was a span of 12 bases. CDR3 sequence (DNA): TGCAGTGCCGCACGGGGCGGCTCCTACGAGCAGTACTTC. Translating it yields CSAARGGSYEQYF.

This clonotype was seen a few times. The chain links TRBV5-6 to TRBJ1-1, with 11 positions matching TRBD1. CDR3 length equals 15 residues. V lost 1 base to trimming and J lost 5 bases; unmatched junction nucleotides: 4. In germline, CDR1 is SGHDT, CDR2 YYEEEE. Written as DNA, the CDR3 is TGTGCCAGCAGCTTGCCCGGGACAGGGGGGACTGAAGCTTTCTTT. It encodes CASSLPGTGGTEAFF.

This clonotype was observed a handful of times. The chain's CDR3 is CASSPLTGSGETQYF. The CDR3 region has the DNA TGCGCCAGCAGCCCTCTCACAGGGTCCGGAGAGACCCAGTACTTC. This chain joins TRBV5-1 and TRBJ2-5; D is perhaps TRBD1 (6 bases). The length of the CDR3 is 15 residues. Germline V gene lookup returns CDR1 SGHRS and CDR2 YFSETQ. V lost 4 bases and J 4 bases, leaving 17 bases between the germline ends.

On this clonotype itself: Just one base apart from a much larger clone, this may be a read error. The V gene is TRBV20-1, the J gene TRBJ2-1; the match to TRBD2 covers 12 bases. CDR1 is DFQATT, CDR2 SNEGSKA, per germline (reference sequence). This CDR3 spans 21 amino acids. Written as DNA, the CDR3 is TGCTGTGCTAGAGTCCCGGAGGCTAGCGGGAGGGCCGGGAGCTCCTACAATGAGCAGTTCTTC. Its translation is CCARVPEASGRAGSSYNEQFF.

The table lists this clonotype with a few counts. This rearrangement joins TRBV3-1 to TRBJ2-1; 11 bases are shared with TRBD1. The germline gives CDR1 LGHDT, CDR2 YNNKEL (reference sequence). This CDR3 is 15 amino acids long. After removal of 5 bases from V and 6 bases from J, the junction contained 6 bases not matched to a gene. CDR3 bases: TGTGCCAGCAGCAGACGGGACAGGGGGTCCAATGAGCAGTTCTTC. Encoded protein: CASSRRDRGSNEQFF.

The J gene is TRBJ2-1, the V gene TRBV5-1; TRBD1 matches 8 bases. Unmatched junction bases numbered 12, after V lost 4 bases and J lost 6 bases. The CDR3 totals 16 residues. Germline lookup yields CDR1 SGHRS and CDR2 YFSETQ. The DNA of the CDR3 is TGCGCCAGCAGCGTCCCGGGACAGGCTTCGTCCAATGAGCAGTTCTTC. This translates into CASSVPGQASSNEQFF.

The chain couples TRBV5-1 to TRBJ2-3; 10 bases are shared with TRBD2. This CDR3 spans 17 amino acids. The V gene's germline CDR1 is SGHRS and CDR2 YFSETQ. Germline trimming cut 0 bases from V and 0 bases from J; bases unmatched to any gene: 4. The CDR3 is CASSLVATSGSTDTQYF. The CDR3 nucleotides are TGCGCCAGCAGCTTGGTCGCGACTAGCGGGAGCACAGATACGCAGTATTTT.

The chain has TRBV7-2 and TRBJ1-2; TRBD1 agrees at 8 bases. This CDR3 has 15 amino acids. CDR1 is SGHTA, CDR2 FQGNSA, per germline. The J segment lost 6 bases and the V segment lost 1 base, leaving 7 bases of the junction unmatched. CDR3 loop: CASSLGSLDRDGYTF. CDR3 nucleotides: TGTGCCAGCAGCTTAGGGTCCCTGGACAGGGATGGCTACACCTTC.

This chain connects TRBV20-1 to TRBJ2-3; 7 bases line up with TRBD2. CDR1 is DFQATT and CDR2 is SNEGSKA in the germline V gene (reference sequence). The V gene end was trimmed by 2 bases and the J gene end by 3 bases; junction bases not matched to a gene: 5. The CDR3 totals 14 residues. The CDR3 coding sequence is TGCAGTGCTAGATTCCGCGGGGGTACAGATACGCAGTATTTT. It specifies CSARFRGGTDTQYF.

The chain has TRBV19 and TRBJ1-3; no firm D call. Trimming stripped 0 bases from V and 9 bases from J, with 15 bases between. The CDR3 sequence is 15 residues long. CDR1 and CDR2 from the germline V gene are LNHDA and SQIVND (reference sequence). In DNA form, the CDR3 reads TGTGCCAGTAGTATAGATGGAGCGGCCAGGAGCACCATATATTTT. It is translated as CASSIDGAARSTIYF. The full variable domain, with the rest looked up from reference TRBV19 and TRBJ1-3, is DGGITQSPKYLFRKEGQNVTLSCEQNLNHDAMYWYRQDPGQGLRLIYYSQIVNDFQKGDIAEGYSVSREKKESFPLTVTSAQKNPTAFYLCASSIDGAARSTIYFGEGSWLTVV.

There are a few counts of this clonotype. The rearrangement uses TRBV20-1 and TRBJ2-1; D is possibly TRBD2 (5 bases). The V end lost 0 bases, the J end lost 9 bases, and 12 bases lay between the germline ends. The CDR3 runs 13 residues. CDR1 and CDR2 (germline): DFQATT, SNEGSKA (reference sequence). The CDR3 DNA reads TGCAGTGCTAGAGATCAACTAGTCGGTGAGCAGTTCTTC. Translated: CSARDQLVGEQFF.

CDR3 nucleotide sequence: TGTGCCAGCAGCGAAACAGGGGGCGTTTGGAATTCACCCCTCCACTTT. It specifies CASSETGGVWNSPLHF. The genes are TRBV5-4 and TRBJ1-6; 9 bases fit TRBD1. The V gene's germline CDR1 is SGHNT and CDR2 YYREEE (reference sequence). V shed 4 bases and J 7 bases; nucleotides not matched to a gene: 9. This CDR3 is built from 16 residues.

The V call is TRBV30, the J call TRBJ2-2; tentatively, D is TRBD1 (6 bases). The CDR3 has 12 amino acids. Germline V gene data show CDR1 as GTSNPN and CDR2 as SVGIG (reference sequence). V was cut by 5 bases and J by 8 bases, with 12 bases left in between. CDR3 region: CAWGGQWGELFF. DNA of the CDR3: TGTGCCTGGGGGGGCCAGTGGGGGGAGCTGTTTTTT.

In its sample, this clonotype was seen many times. The chain joins TRBV29-1 to TRBJ1-1; 7 bases fit TRBD1. V shed 3 bases, J shed 1 base, and the junction held 2 bases outside the gene matches. The CDR3 runs to 13 residues. Germline values: CDR1 SQVTM, CDR2 ANQGSEA. CDR3 sequence: CSVERQGNTEAFF. CDR3 sequence (DNA): TGCAGCGTTGAGAGACAGGGGAACACTGAAGCTTTCTTT.

The CDR3 nucleotides are TGTGCCTGCCATCCTTCGGGGGGTCGCTACAATGAGCAGTTCTTC. Protein product: CACHPSGGRYNEQFF. The chain carries TRBV12-3 or TRBV12-4 and TRBJ2-1, with TRBD2 matching over 7 bases. The V and J ends lost 11 bases and 3 bases, in that order; junction bases with no gene match: 13. The CDR3 length is 15 residues.

This sequence joins TRBV20-1 and TRBJ1-5, with TRBD1 matching over 12 bases. The germline gives CDR1 DFQATT, CDR2 SNEGSKA (reference sequence). The CDR3 sequence is 16 residues long. Germline trimming cut 5 bases from V and 5 bases from J; bases unmatched to any gene: 10. The CDR3 DNA reads as TGCAGTGCTCGAATCTCCGGGACAGGGGGCTATCAGCCCCAGCATTTT. Translated: CSARISGTGGYQPQHF.

This chain uses TRBV30 with TRBJ2-1; 7 nucleotides match TRBD2. Per germline, CDR1 GTSNPN and CDR2 SVGIG (reference sequence). This CDR3 is built from 13 residues. V lost 5 bases and J lost 5; bases outside the gene matches: 6. The CDR3 reads CAWSSRGDNEQFF. The CDR3 DNA reads TGTGCCTGGTCCTCACGGGGGGACAATGAGCAGTTCTTC. Combining the CDR3 with reference TRBV30 and TRBJ2-1 gives the whole variable domain SQTIHQWPATLVQPVGSPLSLECTVEGTSNPNLYWYRQAAGRGLQLLFYSVGIGQISSEVPQNLSASRPQDRQFILSSKKLLLSDSGFYLCAWSSRGDNEQFFGPGTRLTVL.